This TCR beta chain comes out of a study of blood T cell repertoires in COVID-19. Across the study: The United States, Italy and Spain supplied acute and convalescent COVID-19 samples. From T cells, B-cell-depleted T cells, or PBMCs came the material, which was cDNA or gDNA.

Under the authors' procedure: For nucleated cells, counts were estimated from reference gene primer amplification. This table comes from immunoSEQ multiplex PCR, and its TCRdb copy is limited to in-frame clones, with some not included. That table furnishes V, J and clone size, whereas the DNA furnished D and trimming. Here the sample spans approximately 230,000 clones, approximately 90% being singletons. Germline V gives CDR1 MDHEN, CDR2 SYDVKM. Trimming cost V 9 bases and J 1 base, with 12 bases left between them. This CDR3 has 13 residues. V and J are TRBV28 and TRBJ1-1; D is undetermined. Sequenced: peripheral blood. The TCR comes from a woman aged 25 to 39 with COVID-19, enrolled during active disease. The CDR3 DNA is TGTGCCAGTCTGACCCGGGGGAACACTGAAGCTTTCTTT. Encoded protein: CASLTRGNTEAFF. The whole variable domain, remainder taken from reference TRBV28 and TRBJ1-1, is DVKVTQSSRYLVKRTGEKVFLECVQDMDHENMFWYRQDPGLGLRLIYFSYDVKMKEKGDIPEGYSVSREKKERFSLILESASTNQTSMYLCASLTRGNTEAFFGQGTRLTVV.